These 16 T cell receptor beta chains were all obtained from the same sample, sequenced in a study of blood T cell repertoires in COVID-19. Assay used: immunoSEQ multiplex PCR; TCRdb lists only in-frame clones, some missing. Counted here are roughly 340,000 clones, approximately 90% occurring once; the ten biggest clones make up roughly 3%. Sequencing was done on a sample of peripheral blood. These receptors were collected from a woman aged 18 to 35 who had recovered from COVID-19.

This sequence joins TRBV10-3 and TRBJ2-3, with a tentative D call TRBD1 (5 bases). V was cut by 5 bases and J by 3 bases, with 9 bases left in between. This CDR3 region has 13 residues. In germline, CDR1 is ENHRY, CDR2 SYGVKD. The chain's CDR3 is CAISPGQTDTQYF. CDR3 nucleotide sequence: TGTGCCATCAGTCCAGGGCAGACAGATACGCAGTATTTT.

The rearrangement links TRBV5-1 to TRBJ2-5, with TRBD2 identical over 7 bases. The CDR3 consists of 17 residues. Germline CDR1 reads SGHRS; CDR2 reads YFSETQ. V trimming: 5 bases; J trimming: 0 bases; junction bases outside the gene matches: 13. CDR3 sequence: CASRLGTTPSNQETQYF. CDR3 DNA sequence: TGCGCCAGCAGACTTGGGACTACACCCTCAAACCAAGAGACCCAGTACTTC.

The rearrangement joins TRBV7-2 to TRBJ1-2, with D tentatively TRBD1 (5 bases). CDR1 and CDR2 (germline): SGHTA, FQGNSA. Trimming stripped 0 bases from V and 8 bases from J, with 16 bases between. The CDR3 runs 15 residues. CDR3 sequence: CASSLAHGSRGGYTF. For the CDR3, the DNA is TGTGCCAGCAGCTTAGCCCACGGGAGCCGGGGGGGCTACACCTTC.

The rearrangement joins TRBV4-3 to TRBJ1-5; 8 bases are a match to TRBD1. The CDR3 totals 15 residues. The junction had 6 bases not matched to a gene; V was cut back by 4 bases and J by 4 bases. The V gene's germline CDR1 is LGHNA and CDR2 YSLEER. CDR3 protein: CASSPRTGLNQPQHF. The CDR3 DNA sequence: TGCGCCAGCAGCCCCCGGACAGGGTTAAATCAGCCCCAGCATTTT.

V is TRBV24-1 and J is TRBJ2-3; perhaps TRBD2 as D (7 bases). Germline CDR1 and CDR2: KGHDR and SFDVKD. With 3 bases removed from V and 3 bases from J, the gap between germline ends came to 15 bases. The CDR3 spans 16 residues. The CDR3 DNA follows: TGTGCCACCAGTGATCCCCGAGGGAGGGGGACAGATACGCAGTATTTT. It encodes CATSDPRGRGTDTQYF.

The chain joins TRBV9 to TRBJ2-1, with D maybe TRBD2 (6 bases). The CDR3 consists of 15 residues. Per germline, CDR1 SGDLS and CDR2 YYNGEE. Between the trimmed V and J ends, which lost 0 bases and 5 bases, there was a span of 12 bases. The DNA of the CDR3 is TGTGCCAGCAGCGTAGACTCTAGCGTTAACAATGAGCAGTTCTTC. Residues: CASSVDSSVNNEQFF.

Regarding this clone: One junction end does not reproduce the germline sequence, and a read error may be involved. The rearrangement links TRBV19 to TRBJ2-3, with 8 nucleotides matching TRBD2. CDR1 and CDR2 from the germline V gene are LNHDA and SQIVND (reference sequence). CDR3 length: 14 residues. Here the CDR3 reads CASSIGTSKDTQYF. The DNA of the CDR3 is TGTGCCAGTAGTATAGGGACTAGCAAAGATACGCAGTATTTT.

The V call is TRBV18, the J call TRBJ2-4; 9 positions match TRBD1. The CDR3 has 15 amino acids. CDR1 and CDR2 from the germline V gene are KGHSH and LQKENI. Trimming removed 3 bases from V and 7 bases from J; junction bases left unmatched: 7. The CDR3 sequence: CASSPLMGQGNIQYF. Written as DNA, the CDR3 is TGTGCCAGCTCACCTTTAATGGGACAGGGTAACATTCAGTACTTC.

The CDR3 region is CASSQDSAGITSTDTQYF. CDR3 coding DNA: TGCGCCAGCAGCCAAGATAGTGCCGGGATCACTAGCACAGATACGCAGTATTTT. V and J are TRBV4-1 and TRBJ2-3; D perhaps matches TRBD2 (5 bases). CDR3 length: 18 residues. The V end lost 0 bases, the J end lost 0 bases, and 16 bases lay between the germline ends. The germline CDR1 and CDR2 sequences are MGHRA and YSYEKL.

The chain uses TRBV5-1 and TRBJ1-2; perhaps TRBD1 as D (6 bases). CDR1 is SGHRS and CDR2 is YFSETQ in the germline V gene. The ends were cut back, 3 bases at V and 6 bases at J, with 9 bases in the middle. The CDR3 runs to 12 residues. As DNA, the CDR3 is TGCGCCAGCAGCTCATACAGGGATGGCTACACCTTC. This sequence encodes CASSSYRDGYTF.

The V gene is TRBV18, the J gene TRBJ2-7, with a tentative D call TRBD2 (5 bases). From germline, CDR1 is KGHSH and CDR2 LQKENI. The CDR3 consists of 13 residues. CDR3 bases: TGTGCCAGCGCACAGCTAGCCTCCGACGAGCAGTACGTC. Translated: CASAQLASDEQYV.

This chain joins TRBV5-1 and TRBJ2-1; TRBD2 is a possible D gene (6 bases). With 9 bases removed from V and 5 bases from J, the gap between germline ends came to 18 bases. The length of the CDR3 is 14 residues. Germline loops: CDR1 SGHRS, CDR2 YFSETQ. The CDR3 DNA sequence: TGCGCCACCTCCGGGACTGGTCTAAACAATGAGCAGTTCTTC. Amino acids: CATSGTGLNNEQFF.

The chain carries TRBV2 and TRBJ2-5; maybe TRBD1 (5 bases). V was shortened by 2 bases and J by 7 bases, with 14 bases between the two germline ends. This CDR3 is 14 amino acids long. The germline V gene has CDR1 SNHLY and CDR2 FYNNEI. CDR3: CASSERVGQVTQYF. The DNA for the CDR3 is TGTGCCAGCAGTGAAAGGGTGGGGCAGGTGACCCAGTACTTC.

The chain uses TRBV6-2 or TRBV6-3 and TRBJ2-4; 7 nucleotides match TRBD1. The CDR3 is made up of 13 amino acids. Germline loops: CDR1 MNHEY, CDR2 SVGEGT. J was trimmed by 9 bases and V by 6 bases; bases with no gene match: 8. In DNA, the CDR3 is TGTGCCAGCAGCCGGGACAGCGGTCCCATTCAGTACTTC. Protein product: CASSRDSGPIQYF.

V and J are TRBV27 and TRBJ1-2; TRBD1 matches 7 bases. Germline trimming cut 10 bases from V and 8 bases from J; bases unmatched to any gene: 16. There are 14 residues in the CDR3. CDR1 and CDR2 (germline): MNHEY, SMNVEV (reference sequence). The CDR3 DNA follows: TGTGCCACCGGGAGAGGGGGACAGATATACGGCTACACCTTC. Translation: CATGRGGQIYGYTF.

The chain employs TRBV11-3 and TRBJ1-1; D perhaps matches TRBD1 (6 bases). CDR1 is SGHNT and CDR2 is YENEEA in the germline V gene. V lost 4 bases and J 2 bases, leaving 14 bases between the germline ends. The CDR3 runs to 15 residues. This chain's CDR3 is CASSSRGGGNTEAFF. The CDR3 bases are TGTGCCAGCAGCTCGCGGGGGGGCGGCAACACTGAAGCTTTCTTT.